This T cell receptor (beta chain) stems from a study of HIV-infected patients and healthy controls (dated 2014 in TCRdb). Describing the broader study: The study tested whether deep TCR repertoire sequencing of HIV patients' small blood samples could capture immune perturbation and reconstitution.

Study-wide conclusions, independent of this receptor: HIV-infected repertoires had significantly higher mean Gini indices than controls, possibly reflecting oligoclonality. The dynamics of distinct T-cell subpopulations could not be separated, and sequencing depth was restricted, because whole blood was used. Roughly threefold more distinct CDR3s and higher Shannon diversity were observed in healthy control repertoires than in untreated HIV+ repertoires. More CDR3s were shared between individuals among healthy controls than among HIV+ patients, as measured by Jaccard index and by the count of highly shared sequences. During therapy, a significant decrease in frequency was seen for HIV-associated CDR3s, whereas no significant change was found for CMV-associated CDR3s, although most of them became more frequent. Processing included only sixteen HIV-infected individuals, and this was regarded by the authors as a major limit on how widely the findings apply. In the study, no determination of donor HLA types was made. The observed differences in diversity were not explained by the slight differences in age and sex profiles between the study cohorts. Rare events from HIV-infected data received too much weight under size-matching, and comparisons were complicated by unequal numbers of distinct sequences between patients and controls. Mean usage differed significantly between HIV-infected patients and controls for eight alpha and eight beta V genes. MAIT cell alpha-chain CDR3s were found at high frequency in healthy controls but were severely depleted in HIV+ repertoires. Size-matched repertoire data did not replicate the apparent post-therapy recovery of the Gini index in HIV-infected patients. In the samples, alpha-beta chain pairing was left undetermined.

The germline V gene encodes CDR1 SEHNR and CDR2 FQNEAQ (reference sequence). Including the terminal cysteine and phenylalanine, the CDR3 comprises 13 residues. This entry keeps only the CDR3 DNA: 39 bases, framed from base 1. The junction shows trimming of 3 bases on V and 4 bases on J, plus 7 bases between the germline ends. Whole blood was used without fractionating the cells, so the repertoire represented all peripheral T cells without sorting. Ten uninfected healthy donors were sampled as controls, and about 40% of these ten donors were sampled twice about twelve weeks apart. For RNA extraction, 2.5 ml of peripheral blood was drawn into Tempus tubes. Residual genomic DNA was removed with the TURBO-DNase kit and globin mRNA was depleted with GLOBINclear. This clonotype was seen many times. Its specific antigen is unknown. No base-level quality is on record; no much larger clone is a single base apart.

Using SuperScript III with primers targeting the alpha and beta constant regions, around 550 ng of RNA was reverse transcribed. Separate alpha and beta chain libraries were generated by chain-specific third strand synthesis with multiplexing indices. In the protocol, all rearrangements within a chain were amplified with a single primer pair so that primer bias was avoided, and molecular barcodes were added to each cDNA molecule. T4 RNA Ligase 1 joined purified cDNA to a 5' RACE adapter that carried a random hexamer and the SP2 sequencing primer site. The authors primed second strand synthesis from the SP2 site with Phusion polymerase and used slow temperature ramps to favor optimal annealing. Joined together, two random hexamer sequences that had both been added before amplification formed the 12-nucleotide barcode of each molecule. P5 and P7 adapter elements plus a second index were added in a short first PCR, which was followed by a 23-cycle amplification PCR with P5s and P7 primers. Libraries received roughly 28 PCR cycles in total, were quantified on a Qubit, sized on a Bioanalyzer, and diluted to 4 nM. Normalized libraries were sequenced on an Illumina MiSeq with 2 x 250 paired-end kits. MinElute columns were the means by which the reverse transcription reactions were cleaned up, and the reactions were eluted into approximately 9.2 ul Tris-Cl. A 1:1 ratio of AMPure XP beads was used to clean the adapter ligations after they had run for around 20 hours at 16 degrees C. Concerning the study's data processing: Demultiplexed FASTQ files were processed with a modified Decombinator that output V, J, insert and barcode information. Sequences sharing a barcode but differing from the dominant sequence were discarded as errors, and barcodes clustered at Levenshtein distance 3 were counted to estimate original cDNA molecules. The R packages ineq, vegan, igraph and RCytoscape were used for downstream analyses, together with IMGT nomenclature and CDR3 definitions. V gene usage was computed over distinct sequences, each TCR counted once to avoid skew from clonal expansion. Within a donor, similarity networks joined unique CDR3 amino acid sequences in every case where two of them were separated by a single Levenshtein edit. In the repertoires, a search was made for a compiled set of published HIV-specific CDR3s (92 alpha, several hundred beta) and CMV-specific CDR3s (under 14 alpha, a few hundred beta). Random subsampling to size-matched repertoires demonstrated that the decreased diversity in patients did not result from their lower sequence numbers. The public reads were run again by TCRdb, first through fastp at Q25 and then through MiXCR, and only productive beta chains were kept. Identical CDR3 protein sequences are pooled into one entry, listed with their most common genes and DNA. The V and J calls and clone size come from TCRdb's table, not from the authors' own analysis. The sample records about 18,000 distinct CDR3 sequences, approximately 9% of which are singletons. The top ten clonotypes cover about 6.7% of the sample.

This clonotype was sampled from an adult in good health. The chain couples TRBV7-9 to TRBJ2-4, with the D segment identity uncertain. Specimen: blood. The DNA is TGTGCCAGCAGCTTGGGCGATAAAAACATTCAGTACTTC. It translates to CASSLGDKNIQYF. The CDR3, completed at both ends by the reference TRBV7-9 and TRBJ2-4 genes, gives the full variable domain DTGVSQNPRHKITKRGQNVTFRCDPISEHNRLYWYRQTLGQGPEFLTYFQNEAQLEKSRLLSDRFSAERPKGSFSTLEIQRTEQGDSAMYLCASSLGDKNIQYFGAGTRLSVL.